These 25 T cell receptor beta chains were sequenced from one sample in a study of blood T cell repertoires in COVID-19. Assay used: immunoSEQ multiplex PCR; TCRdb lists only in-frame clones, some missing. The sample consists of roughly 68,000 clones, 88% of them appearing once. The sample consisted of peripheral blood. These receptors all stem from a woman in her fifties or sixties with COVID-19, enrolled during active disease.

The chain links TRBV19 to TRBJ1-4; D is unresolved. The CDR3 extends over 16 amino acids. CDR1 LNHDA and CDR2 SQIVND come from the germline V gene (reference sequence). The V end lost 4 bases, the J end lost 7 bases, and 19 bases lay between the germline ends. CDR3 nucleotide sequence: TGTGCCAGTAGTAGACCTCGGACGGGCGAGGGTGAAAAACTGTTTTTT. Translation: CASSRPRTGEGEKLFF.

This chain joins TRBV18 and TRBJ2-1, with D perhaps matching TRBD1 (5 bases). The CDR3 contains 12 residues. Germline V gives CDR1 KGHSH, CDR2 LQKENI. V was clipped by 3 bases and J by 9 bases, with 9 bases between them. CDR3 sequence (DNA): TGTGCCAGCTCACCTAGGGGTCCTGAGCAGTTCTTC. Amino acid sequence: CASSPRGPEQFF.

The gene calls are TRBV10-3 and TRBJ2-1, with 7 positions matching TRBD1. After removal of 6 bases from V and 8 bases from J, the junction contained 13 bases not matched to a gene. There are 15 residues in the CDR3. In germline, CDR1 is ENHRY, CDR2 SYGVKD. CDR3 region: CAISPDRTESDEQFF. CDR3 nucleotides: TGTGCCATCAGCCCGGACAGGACGGAATCGGATGAGCAGTTCTTC.

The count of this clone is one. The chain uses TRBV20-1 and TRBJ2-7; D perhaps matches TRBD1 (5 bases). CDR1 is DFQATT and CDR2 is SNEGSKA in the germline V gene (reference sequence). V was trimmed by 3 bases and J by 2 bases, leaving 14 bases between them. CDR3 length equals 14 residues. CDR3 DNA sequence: TGCAGTGCTAGTGGCAGGGCGGAGCCCTACGAGCAGTACTTC. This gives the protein CSASGRAEPYEQYF.

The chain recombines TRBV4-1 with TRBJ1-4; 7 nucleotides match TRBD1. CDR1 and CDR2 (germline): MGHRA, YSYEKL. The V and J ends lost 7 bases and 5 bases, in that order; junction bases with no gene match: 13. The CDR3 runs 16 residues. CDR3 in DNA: TGCGCCAGCACTACTACGGGGACAGCGGACAATGAAAAACTGTTTTTT. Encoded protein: CASTTTGTADNEKLFF.

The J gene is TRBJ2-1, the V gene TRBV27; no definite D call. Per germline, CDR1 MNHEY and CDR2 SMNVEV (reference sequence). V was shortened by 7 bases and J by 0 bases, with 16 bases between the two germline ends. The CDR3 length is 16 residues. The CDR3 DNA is TGTGCCAGCACAAAACGAGGAGCAAGCTCCTACAATGAGCAGTTCTTC. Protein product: CASTKRGASSYNEQFF.

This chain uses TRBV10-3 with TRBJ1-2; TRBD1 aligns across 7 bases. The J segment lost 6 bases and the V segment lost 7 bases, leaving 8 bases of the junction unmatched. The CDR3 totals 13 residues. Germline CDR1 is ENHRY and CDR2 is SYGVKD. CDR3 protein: CAITQGQGDGYTF. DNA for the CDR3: TGTGCCATCACCCAGGGGCAGGGGGATGGCTACACCTTC.

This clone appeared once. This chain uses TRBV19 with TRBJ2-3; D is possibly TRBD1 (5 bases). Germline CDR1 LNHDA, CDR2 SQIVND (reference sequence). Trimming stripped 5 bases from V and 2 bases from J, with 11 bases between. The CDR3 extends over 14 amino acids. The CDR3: CASSARQYTDTQYF. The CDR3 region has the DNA TGTGCCAGTAGTGCCCGACAGTACACAGATACGCAGTATTTT.

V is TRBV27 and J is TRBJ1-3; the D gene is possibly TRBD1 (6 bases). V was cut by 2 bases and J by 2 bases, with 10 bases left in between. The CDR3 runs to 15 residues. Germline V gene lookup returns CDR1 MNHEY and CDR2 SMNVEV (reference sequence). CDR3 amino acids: CASSLNRAAGNTIYF. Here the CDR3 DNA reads TGTGCCAGCAGTTTAAACAGGGCAGCTGGAAACACCATATATTTT.

CDR3 in amino acids: CASSQDSRQPQHF. The DNA for the CDR3 is TGTGCCAGCAGCCAAGATTCGAGGCAGCCCCAGCATTTT. The rearrangement uses TRBV3-1 (or the pseudogene TRBV3-2) and TRBJ1-5; no reliable D call. The V and J ends lost 0 bases and 7 bases respectively, with 7 bases between them. CDR3 length equals 13 residues. Germline CDR1 and CDR2: LGHDT and YNNKEL (reference sequence).

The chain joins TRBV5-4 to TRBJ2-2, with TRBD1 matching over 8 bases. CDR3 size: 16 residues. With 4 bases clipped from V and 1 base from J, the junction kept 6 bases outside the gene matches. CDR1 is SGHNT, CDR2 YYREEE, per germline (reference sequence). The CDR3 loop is CASSTGTGLNTGELFF. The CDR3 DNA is TGTGCCAGCAGCACAGGGACAGGACTGAACACCGGGGAGCTGTTTTTT. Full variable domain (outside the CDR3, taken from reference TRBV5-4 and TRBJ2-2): ETGVTQSPTHLIKTRGQQVTLRCSSQSGHNTVSWYQQALGQGPQFIFQYYREEENGRGNFPPRFSGLQFPNYSSELNVNALELDDSALYLCASSTGTGLNTGELFFGEGSRLTVL.

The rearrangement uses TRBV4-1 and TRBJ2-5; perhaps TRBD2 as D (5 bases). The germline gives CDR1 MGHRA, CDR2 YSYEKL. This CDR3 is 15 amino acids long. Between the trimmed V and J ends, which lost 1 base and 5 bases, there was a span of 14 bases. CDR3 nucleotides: TGCGCCAGCAGCCAAGCCCCGGGGAGAGTTGAGACCCAGTACTTC. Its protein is CASSQAPGRVETQYF.

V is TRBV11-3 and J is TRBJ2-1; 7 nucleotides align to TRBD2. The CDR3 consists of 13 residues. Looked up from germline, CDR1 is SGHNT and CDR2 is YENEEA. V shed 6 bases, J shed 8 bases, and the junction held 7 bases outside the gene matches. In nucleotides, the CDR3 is TGTGCCAGCAGTCGTCCTCTAGCGGATGAGCAGTTCTTC. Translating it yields CASSRPLADEQFF.

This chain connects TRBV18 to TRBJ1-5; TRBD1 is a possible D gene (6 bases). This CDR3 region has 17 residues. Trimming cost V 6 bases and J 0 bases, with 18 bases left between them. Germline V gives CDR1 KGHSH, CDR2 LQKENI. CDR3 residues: CASSYDGQTNSNQPQHF. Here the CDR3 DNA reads TGTGCCAGCTCCTACGACGGACAGACAAATAGCAATCAGCCCCAGCATTTT.

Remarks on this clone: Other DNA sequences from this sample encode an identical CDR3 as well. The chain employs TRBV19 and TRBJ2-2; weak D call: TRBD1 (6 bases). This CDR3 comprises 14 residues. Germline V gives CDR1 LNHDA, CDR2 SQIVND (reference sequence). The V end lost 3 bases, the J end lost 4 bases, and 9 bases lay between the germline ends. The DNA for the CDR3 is TGTGCCAGTAGTATCGAAGGGGGCACCGGGGAGCTGTTTTTT. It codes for CASSIEGGTGELFF.

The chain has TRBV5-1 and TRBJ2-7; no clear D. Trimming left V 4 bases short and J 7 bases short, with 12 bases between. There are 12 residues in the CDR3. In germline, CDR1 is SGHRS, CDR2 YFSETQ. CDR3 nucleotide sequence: TGCGCCAGCAGCCTAGACCCAAGGGAGCAGTACTTC. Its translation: CASSLDPREQYF.

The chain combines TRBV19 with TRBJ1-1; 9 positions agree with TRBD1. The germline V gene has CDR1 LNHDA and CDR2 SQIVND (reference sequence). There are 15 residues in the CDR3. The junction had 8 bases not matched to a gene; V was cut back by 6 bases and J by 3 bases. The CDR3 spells CASSRMRTGDTEAFF. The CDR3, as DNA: TGTGCCAGTAGCCGCATGAGGACAGGGGACACTGAAGCTTTCTTT.

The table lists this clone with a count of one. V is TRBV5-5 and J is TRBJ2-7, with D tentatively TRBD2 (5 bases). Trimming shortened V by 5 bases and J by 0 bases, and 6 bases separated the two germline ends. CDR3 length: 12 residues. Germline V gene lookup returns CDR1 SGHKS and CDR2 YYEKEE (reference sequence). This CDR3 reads CASRGSSYEQYF. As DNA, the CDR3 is TGTGCCAGCAGGGGGAGCTCCTACGAGCAGTACTTC.

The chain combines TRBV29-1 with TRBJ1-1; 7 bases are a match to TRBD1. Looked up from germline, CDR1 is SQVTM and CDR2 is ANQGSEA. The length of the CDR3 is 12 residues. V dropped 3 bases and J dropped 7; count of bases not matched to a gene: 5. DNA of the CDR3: TGCAGCGTTGATGCCGGGACAGATGAAGCTTTCTTT. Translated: CSVDAGTDEAFF. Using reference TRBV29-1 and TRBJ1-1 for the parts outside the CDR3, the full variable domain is SAVISQKPSRDICQRGTSLTIQCQVDSQVTMMFWYRQQPGQSLTLIATANQGSEATYESGFVIDKFPISRPNLTFSTLTVSNMSPEDSSIYLCSVDAGTDEAFFGQGTRLTVV.

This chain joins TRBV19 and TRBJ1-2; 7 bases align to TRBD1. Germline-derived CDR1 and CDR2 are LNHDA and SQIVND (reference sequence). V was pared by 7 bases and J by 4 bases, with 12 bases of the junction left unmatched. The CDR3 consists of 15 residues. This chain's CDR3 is CASTRSQGYTYGYTF. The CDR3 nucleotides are TGTGCCAGTACCAGGTCACAGGGGTATACCTATGGCTACACCTTC.

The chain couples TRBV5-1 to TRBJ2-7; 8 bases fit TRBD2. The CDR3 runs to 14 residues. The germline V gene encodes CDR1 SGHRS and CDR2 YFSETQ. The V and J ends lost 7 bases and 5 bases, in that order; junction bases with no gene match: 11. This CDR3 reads CASRAAGDRNEQYF. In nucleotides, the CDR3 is TGCGCCAGCCGGGCAGCGGGAGATCGAAACGAGCAGTACTTC.

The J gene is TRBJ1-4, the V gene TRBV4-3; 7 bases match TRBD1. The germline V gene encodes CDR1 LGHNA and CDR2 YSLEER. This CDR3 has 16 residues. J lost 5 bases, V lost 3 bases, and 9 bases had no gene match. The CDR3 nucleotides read TGCGCCAGCAGCCAGGAACCGGGACAGAGAAATGAAAAACTGTTTTTT. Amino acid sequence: CASSQEPGQRNEKLFF.

In DNA form, the CDR3 reads TGCGCCAGCGCCGCGGAGACAGGGTATACTGAAGCTTTCTTT. Translated, it gives CASAAETGYTEAFF. The chain employs TRBV4-3 and TRBJ1-1; TRBD1 matches at 7 bases. CDR3 size: 14 residues. Losses at the gene ends were 8 bases for V and 5 bases for J; bases not matched to a gene: 11. In germline, CDR1 is LGHNA, CDR2 YSLEER.

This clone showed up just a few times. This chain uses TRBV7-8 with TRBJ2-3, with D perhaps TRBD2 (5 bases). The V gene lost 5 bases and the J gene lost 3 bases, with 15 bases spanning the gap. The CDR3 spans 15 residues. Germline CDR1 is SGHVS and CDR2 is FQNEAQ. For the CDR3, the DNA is TGTGCCAGCAGCGCCTTTAGCCCGGGAACAGATACGCAGTATTTT. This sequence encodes CASSAFSPGTDTQYF.

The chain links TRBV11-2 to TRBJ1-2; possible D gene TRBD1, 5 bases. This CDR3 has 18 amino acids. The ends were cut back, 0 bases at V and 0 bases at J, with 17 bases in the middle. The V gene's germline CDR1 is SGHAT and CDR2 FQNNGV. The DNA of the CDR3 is TGTGCCAGCAGCTTAGATTTGGGGACTCAATCGGCTAACTATGGCTACACCTTC. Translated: CASSLDLGTQSANYGYTF.